A single T cell receptor (beta chain) is shown here with its context. After removal of 5 bases from V and 1 base from J, the junction contained 16 bases not matched to a gene. Germline CDR1 reads GTSNPN; CDR2 reads SVGIG (reference sequence). CDR3 length: 17 residues. This record belongs to a study of control samples from healthy donors and cancer patients. Sequencing was performed with immunoSEQ multiplex PCR; in TCRdb, only in-frame clones are kept and a portion is missing. The sample shows under 80,000 clones, roughly 94% of them seen only once. This TCR came from a woman between 40 and 55 years old in good health. Sequences were obtained from blood. The gene calls are TRBV30 and TRBJ2-7, with 8 bases aligning to TRBD2. The CDR3 sequence is CAWGPRGAGAFSYEQYF. The CDR3 bases are TGTGCCTGGGGTCCCCGAGGAGCGGGGGCTTTTTCCTACGAGCAGTACTTC.